The following is a T cell receptor beta chain sequence with its context. Its antigen remains undetermined. Per-nucleotide qualities are absent, and no much larger clonotype sits a single base away. The sample belongs to a study of T cell responses to AZD1222 COVID-19 vaccine (dated by TCRdb to about 2021). With respect to the entire study: AZD1222 recipients whose second dose came at about 4 weeks and those whose second dose came at about 12 weeks were combined into one group, since spike-specific TCR depth and breadth did not differ between the two schedules. A total of around 240 trial participants underwent TCR sequencing, of whom approximately 200 had received two doses of AZD1222 and around 25 had received two doses of the MenACWY control vaccine. Trial participants were enrolled by age into subgroups of 18-55, 56-69 and 70-plus years, and 148, 28 and 57 TCR-sequenced participants, respectively, were included in these subgroups.

What the work shows at the level of the full study, not this receptor alone: Most participants were white British and females outnumbered males, and the authors suggested that clonal diversity may have been underestimated. Nearly half of unique spike-specific TCRs reportedly recognized epitopes outside regions mutated in the B.1.351 and B.1.1.7 variants. Spike-specific TCR breadth and depth rose significantly after two AZD1222 doses compared with day 0 and with MenACWY recipients. Only a handful of AZD1222 recipients were SARS-CoV-2 seropositive at baseline, limiting conclusions about previously exposed vaccinees. Because no day 14 peak-response samples were available, repertoires were characterized only after the peak T cell response. The 56-69-year group was small, and its depth increase did not reach significance, likely because of low power. CD4 TCRs associated with the vaccine covered the entire spike protein, and the dominant responses were in regions 160-218 and 743-854.

The CDR3 regions of human TCRbeta chains were subjected to immunosequencing. In the source study's methods: TCRs in the repertoires were matched against a reference library of SARS-CoV-2-specific TCRs that had been generated with the MIRA antigen-specificity platform. Breadth meant the fraction of unique TCRs that were SARS-CoV-2-associated, whereas depth meant the fraction of total T cells that were SARS-CoV-2-associated. Using the MIRA data, each spike-specific TCR was assigned both to the spike region to which the TCR was reactive and to a CD4 or CD8 class. Log10-transformed breadth and depth values were compared by one-way ANOVA with Sidak's multiple comparisons tests. Here the immuneACCESS table is served through TCRdb, limited to in-frame sequences with V and J called. Missing clones are a known gap in these copies; in checked studies unresolved V genes cover under half, and the rest lacks a known reason. That table gives V, J and clone size, and the DNA gave D and trimming. The sample table contains about 120,000 clones; only one count was recorded for roughly 90% of them. About 3.7% of the sample is held by the ten biggest clonotypes.

What the time point label conveys for this sample: baseline before first vaccination. Samples from vaccinated people were obtained from the UK trials COV001 and COV002, which included a single-blind randomized controlled phase 2/3 trial of AZD1222 (ChAdOx1 nCoV-19) in healthy adults. Trial participant PBMC samples were collected at day 0 and day 28 after the second dose for TCRbeta chain sequencing. After removal of 5 bases from V and 5 bases from J, the junction retains 13 bases not matched to a gene. Its CDR3 holds 16 amino acids, cysteine through phenylalanine. The entry retains the CDR3 DNA only, 48 bases that are in frame from base 1. CDR1 and CDR2 are drawn from the germline V gene (reference sequence): LNHDA, SQIVND.

The source material was peripheral blood, sampled on day 0 of AZD1222 vaccination. This sequence uses TRBV19 and TRBJ2-7, and 9 junction bases match TRBD1. This receptor was obtained from an adult in good health. For the CDR3, the sequence is CASSVILGQGVNEQYF. The nucleotides read TGTGCCAGTAGTGTGATCTTGGGACAGGGTGTAAACGAGCAGTACTTC.